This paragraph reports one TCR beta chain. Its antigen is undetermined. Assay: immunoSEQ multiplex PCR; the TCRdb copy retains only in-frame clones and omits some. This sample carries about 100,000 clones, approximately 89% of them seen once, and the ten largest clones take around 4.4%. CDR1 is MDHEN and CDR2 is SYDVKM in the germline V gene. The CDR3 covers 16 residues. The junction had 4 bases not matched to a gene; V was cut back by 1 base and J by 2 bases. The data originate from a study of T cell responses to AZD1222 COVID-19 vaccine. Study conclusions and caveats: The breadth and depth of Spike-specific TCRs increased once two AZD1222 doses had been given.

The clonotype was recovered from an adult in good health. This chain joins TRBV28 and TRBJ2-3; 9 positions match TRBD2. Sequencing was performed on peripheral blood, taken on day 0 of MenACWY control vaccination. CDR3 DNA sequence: TGTGCCAGCAGTTTATACGTAGCGGGGGCCACAGATACGCAGTATTTT. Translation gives CASSLYVAGATDTQYF.